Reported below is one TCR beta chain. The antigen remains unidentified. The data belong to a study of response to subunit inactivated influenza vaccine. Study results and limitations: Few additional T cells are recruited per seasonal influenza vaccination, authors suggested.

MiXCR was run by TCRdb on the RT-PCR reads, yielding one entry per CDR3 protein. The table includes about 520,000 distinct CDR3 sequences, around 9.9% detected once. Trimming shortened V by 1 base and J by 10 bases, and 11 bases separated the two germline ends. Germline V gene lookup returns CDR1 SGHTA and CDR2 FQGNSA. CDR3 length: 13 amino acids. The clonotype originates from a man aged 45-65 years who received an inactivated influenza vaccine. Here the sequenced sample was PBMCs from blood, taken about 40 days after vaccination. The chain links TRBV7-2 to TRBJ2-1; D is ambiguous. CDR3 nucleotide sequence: TGTGCCAGCAGCTTAGGGATTAGGCAGGAGCAGTTCTTC. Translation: CASSLGIRQEQFF.